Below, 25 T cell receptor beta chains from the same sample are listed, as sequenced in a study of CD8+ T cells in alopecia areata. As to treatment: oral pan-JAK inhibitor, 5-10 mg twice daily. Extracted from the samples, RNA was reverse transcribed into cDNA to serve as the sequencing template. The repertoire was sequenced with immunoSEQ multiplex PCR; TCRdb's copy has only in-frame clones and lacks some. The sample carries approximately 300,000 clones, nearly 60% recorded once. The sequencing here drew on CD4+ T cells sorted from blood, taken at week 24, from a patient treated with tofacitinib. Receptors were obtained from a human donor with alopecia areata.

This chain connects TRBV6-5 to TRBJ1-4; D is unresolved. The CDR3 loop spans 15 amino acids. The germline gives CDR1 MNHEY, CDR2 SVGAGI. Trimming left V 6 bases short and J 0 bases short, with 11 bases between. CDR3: CASRSDYATNEKLFF. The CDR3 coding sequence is TGTGCCAGCAGGAGCGATTACGCAACTAATGAAAAACTGTTTTTT.

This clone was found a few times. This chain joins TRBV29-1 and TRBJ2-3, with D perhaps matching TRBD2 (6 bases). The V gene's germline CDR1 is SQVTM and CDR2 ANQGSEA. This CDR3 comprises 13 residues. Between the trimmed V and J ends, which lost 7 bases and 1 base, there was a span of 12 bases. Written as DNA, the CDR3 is TGCAGCGCGGAGACGGGAGGCACAGATACGCAGTATTTT. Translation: CSAETGGTDTQYF.

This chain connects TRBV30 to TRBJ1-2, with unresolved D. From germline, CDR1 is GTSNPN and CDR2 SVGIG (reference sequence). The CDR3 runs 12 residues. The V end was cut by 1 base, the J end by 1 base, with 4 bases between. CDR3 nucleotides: TGTGCCTGGAGTGCCCGTAACTATGGCTACACCTTC. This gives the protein CAWSARNYGYTF.

This CDR3 reads CASSKTGIGANVLTF. CDR3 bases: TGTGCCAGCAGCAAGACAGGGATCGGGGCCAACGTCCTGACTTTC. The chain uses TRBV6-5 and TRBJ2-6; 7 bases align to TRBD1. This CDR3 is 15 amino acids long. The trim removed 6 bases at V and 4 bases at J, leaving 6 bases unmatched. Germline assignment: CDR1 MNHEY and CDR2 SVGAGI.

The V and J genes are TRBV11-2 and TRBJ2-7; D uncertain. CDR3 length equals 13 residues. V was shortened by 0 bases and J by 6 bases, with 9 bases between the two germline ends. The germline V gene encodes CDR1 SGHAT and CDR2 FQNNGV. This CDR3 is CASSLDRRIEQYF. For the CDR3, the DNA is TGTGCCAGCAGCTTAGACAGAAGGATCGAGCAGTACTTC.

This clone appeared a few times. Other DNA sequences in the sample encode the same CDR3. The CDR3 here is CAWSVRGETQYF. Written as DNA, the CDR3 is TGTGCCTGGAGTGTACGGGGAGAGACCCAGTACTTC. The chain has TRBV30 and TRBJ2-5; tentative D call: TRBD2 (5 bases). The CDR3 has 12 amino acids. Trimming removed 0 bases at V and 4 bases at J, with 6 bases between. Germline CDR1 and CDR2: GTSNPN and SVGIG (reference sequence).

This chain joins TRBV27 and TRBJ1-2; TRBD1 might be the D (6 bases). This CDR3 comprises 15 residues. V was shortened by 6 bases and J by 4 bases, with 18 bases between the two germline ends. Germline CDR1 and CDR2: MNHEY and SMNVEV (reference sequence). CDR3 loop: CASRRKPDRTYGYTF. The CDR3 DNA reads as TGTGCCAGCAGACGAAAGCCTGACAGGACCTATGGCTACACCTTC.

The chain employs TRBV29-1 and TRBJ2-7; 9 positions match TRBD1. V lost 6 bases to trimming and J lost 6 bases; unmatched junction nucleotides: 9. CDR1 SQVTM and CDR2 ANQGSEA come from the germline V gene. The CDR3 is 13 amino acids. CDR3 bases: TGCAGCGTACAACGACAGGGGGATGGCGAGCAGTACTTC. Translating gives CSVQRQGDGEQYF.

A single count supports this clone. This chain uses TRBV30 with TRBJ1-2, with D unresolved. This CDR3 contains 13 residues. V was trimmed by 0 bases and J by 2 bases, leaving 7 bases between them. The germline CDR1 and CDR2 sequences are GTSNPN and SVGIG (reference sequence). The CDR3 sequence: CAWSVGINYGYTF. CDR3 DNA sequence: TGTGCCTGGAGTGTAGGCATCAACTATGGCTACACCTTC.

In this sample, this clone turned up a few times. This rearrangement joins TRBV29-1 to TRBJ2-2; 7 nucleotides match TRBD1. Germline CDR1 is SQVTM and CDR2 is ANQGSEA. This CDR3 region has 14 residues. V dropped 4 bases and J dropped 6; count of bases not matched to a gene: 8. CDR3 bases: TGCAGCGTTGTATCGCAGGGGGTCGCCGGGGAGCTGTTTTTT. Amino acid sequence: CSVVSQGVAGELFF.

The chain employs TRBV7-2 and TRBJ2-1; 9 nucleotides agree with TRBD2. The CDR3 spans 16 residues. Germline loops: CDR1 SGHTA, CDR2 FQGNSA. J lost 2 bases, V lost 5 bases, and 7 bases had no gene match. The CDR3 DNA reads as TGTGCCAGCAGCGGACGGACTAGCGCTACCTACAATGAGCAGTTCTTC. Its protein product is CASSGRTSATYNEQFF.

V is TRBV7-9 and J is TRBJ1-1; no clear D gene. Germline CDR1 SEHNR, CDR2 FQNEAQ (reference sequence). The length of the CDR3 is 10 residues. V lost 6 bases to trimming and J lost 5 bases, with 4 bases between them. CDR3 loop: CASSRTEAFF. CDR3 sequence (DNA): TGTGCCAGCAGTCGGACTGAAGCTTTCTTT. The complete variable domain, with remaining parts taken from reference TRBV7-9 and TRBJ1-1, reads DTGVSQNPRHKITKRGQNVTFRCDPISEHNRLYWYRQTLGQGPEFLTYFQNEAQLEKSRLLSDRFSAERPKGSFSTLEIQRTEQGDSAMYLCASSRTEAFFGQGTRLTVV.

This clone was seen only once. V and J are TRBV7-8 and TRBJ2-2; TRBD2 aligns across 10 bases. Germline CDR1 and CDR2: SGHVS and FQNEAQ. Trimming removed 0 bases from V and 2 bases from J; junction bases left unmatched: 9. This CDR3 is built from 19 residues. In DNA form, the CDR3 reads TGTGCCAGCAGCTTAGCGCGGATAGCGGGGGGACGCAACACCGGGGAGCTGTTTTTT. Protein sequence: CASSLARIAGGRNTGELFF.

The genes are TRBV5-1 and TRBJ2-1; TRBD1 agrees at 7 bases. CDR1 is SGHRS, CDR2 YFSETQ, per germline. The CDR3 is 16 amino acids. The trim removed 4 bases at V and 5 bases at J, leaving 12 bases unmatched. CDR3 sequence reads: CASSHRRQGQDNEQFF. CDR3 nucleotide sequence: TGCGCCAGCAGCCATCGTCGACAGGGTCAGGACAATGAGCAGTTCTTC.

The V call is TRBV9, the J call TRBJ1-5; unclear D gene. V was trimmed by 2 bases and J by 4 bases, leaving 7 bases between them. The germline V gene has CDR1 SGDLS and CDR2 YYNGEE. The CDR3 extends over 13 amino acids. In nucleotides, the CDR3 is TGTGCCAGCAGCGTGACGGGAAATCAGCCCCAGCATTTT. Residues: CASSVTGNQPQHF.

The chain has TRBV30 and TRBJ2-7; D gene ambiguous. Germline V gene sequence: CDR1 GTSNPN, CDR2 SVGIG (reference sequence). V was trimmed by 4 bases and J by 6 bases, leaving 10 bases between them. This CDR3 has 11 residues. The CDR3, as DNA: TGTGCCTGGAATAGGATGGGCGAGCAGTACTTC. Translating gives CAWNRMGEQYF.

The CDR3 sequence: CASSQGQGNQPQHF. As DNA, the CDR3 is TGTGCCAGCAGCCAGGGACAGGGAAATCAGCCCCAGCATTTT. The rearrangement links TRBV4-2 to TRBJ1-5; the match to TRBD1 covers 9 bases. Germline CDR1 reads LGHNA; CDR2 reads YNFKEQ. The length of the CDR3 is 14 residues. V was pared by 3 bases and J by 4 bases, with 1 base of the junction left unmatched.

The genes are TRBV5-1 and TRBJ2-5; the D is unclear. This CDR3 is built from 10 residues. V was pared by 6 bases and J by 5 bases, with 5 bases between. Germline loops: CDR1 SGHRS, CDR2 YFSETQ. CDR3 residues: CASMGETQYF. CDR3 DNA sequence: TGCGCCAGCATGGGGGAGACCCAGTACTTC.

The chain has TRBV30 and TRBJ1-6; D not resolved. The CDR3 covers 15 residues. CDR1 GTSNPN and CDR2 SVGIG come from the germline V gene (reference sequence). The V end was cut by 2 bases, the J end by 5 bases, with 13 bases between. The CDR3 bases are TGTGCCTGGAGTAGAAGGAGATTAGATAATTCACCCCTCCACTTT. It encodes CAWSRRRLDNSPLHF. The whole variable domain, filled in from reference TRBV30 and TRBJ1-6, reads SQTIHQWPATLVQPVGSPLSLECTVEGTSNPNLYWYRQAAGRGLQLLFYSVGIGQISSEVPQNLSASRPQDRQFILSSKKLLLSDSGFYLCAWSRRRLDNSPLHFGNGTRLTVT.

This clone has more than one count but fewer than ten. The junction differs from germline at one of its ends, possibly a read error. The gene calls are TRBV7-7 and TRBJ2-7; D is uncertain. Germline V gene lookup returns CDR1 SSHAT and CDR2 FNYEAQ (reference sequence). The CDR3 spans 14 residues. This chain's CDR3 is CASSLNAGSYEQYF. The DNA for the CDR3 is TGTGCTAGCAGCTTAAATGCCGGTTCCTACGAGCAGTACTTC. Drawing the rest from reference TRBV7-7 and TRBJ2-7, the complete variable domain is GAGVSQSPRYKVTKRGQDVTLRCDPISSHATLYWYQQALGQGPEFLTYFNYEAQPDKSGLPSDRFSAERPEGSISTLTIQRTEQRDSAMYRCASSLNAGSYEQYFGPGTRLTVT.

The CDR3 DNA follows: TGCGCCAGCAGCCCCTTCGCGGGACGGCGGATGGACTATGGCTACACCTTC. Protein product: CASSPFAGRRMDYGYTF. The chain recombines TRBV5-1 with TRBJ1-2; tentatively, D is TRBD1 (5 bases). V lost 4 bases, J lost 3 bases, and 22 bases lay in between. The CDR3 runs to 17 residues. Germline V gives CDR1 SGHRS, CDR2 YFSETQ.

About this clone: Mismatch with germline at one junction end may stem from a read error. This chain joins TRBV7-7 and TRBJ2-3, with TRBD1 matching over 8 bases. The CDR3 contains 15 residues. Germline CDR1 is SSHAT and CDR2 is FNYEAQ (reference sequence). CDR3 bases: TGTGCTAGCAGCTCAGGACAGGGACGAGGGGATACGCAGTATTTT. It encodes CASSSGQGRGDTQYF. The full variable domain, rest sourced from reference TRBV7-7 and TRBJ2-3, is GAGVSQSPRYKVTKRGQDVTLRCDPISSHATLYWYQQALGQGPEFLTYFNYEAQPDKSGLPSDRFSAERPEGSISTLTIQRTEQRDSAMYRCASSSGQGRGDTQYFGPGTRLTVL.

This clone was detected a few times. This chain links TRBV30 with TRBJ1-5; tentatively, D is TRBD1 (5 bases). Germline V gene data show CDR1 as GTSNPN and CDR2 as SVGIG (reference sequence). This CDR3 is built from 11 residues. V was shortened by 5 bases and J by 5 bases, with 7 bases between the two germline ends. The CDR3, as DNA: TGTGCCTGGGGGGGAGATCAGCCCCAGCATTTT. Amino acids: CAWGGDQPQHF.

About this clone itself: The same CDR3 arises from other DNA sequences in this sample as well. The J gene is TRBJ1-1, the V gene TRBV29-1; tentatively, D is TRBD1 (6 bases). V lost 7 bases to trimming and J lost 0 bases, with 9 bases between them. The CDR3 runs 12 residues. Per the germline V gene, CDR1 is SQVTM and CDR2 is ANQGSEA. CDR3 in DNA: TGCAGCGCCGGACAGTTGAACACTGAAGCTTTCTTT. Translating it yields CSAGQLNTEAFF. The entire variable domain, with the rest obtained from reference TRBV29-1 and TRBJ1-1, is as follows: SAVISQKPSRDICQRGTSLTIQCQVDSQVTMMFWYRQQPGQSLTLIATANQGSEATYESGFVIDKFPISRPNLTFSTLTVSNMSPEDSSIYLCSAGQLNTEAFFGQGTRLTVV.

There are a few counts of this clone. Here the CDR3 reads CASPSKTEAFF. CDR3 DNA sequence: TGTGCCAGTCCAAGTAAAACTGAAGCTTTCTTT. The rearrangement joins TRBV19 to TRBJ1-1, with unresolved D. Germline V gene sequence: CDR1 LNHDA, CDR2 SQIVND (reference sequence). CDR3 length: 11 residues. With 8 bases removed from V and 5 bases from J, the gap between germline ends came to 9 bases.